This TCR beta chain comes out of a study of regulatory T cells in long-lasting Graves disease. This clonotype was picked up many times. The CDR3 covers 14 residues. V dropped 3 bases and J dropped 1 base, with 12 bases sitting between them. Germline CDR1 reads DFQATT; CDR2 reads SNEGSKA (reference sequence). Arm-PCR of CDR3 regions and iRepertoire HTBI primers were the basis on which TCR beta libraries were built. A single record per CDR3 protein comes from TCRdb applying MiXCR to the multiplex PCR reads. Among roughly 250,000 distinct CDR3 sequences listed, around 19% were seen once. Time point indicated: newly diagnosed GD, antithyroid drugs for less than 3 months. PBMC-extracted RNA yielded the TCR library. These same data were also listed under a study on T cells in Graves' hyperthyroidism and ophthalmopathy.

This sample comprised peripheral blood mononuclear cells (PBMCs), obtained at new diagnosis, from a patient treated with antithyroid drugs. The clonotype originates from a woman aged 30 to 39 with Graves disease. V gene TRBV20-1 combines with J gene TRBJ1-1, with D possibly being TRBD1 (5 bases). The chain's CDR3 is CSASKGAANTEAFF. Written as DNA, the CDR3 is TGCAGTGCTAGTAAAGGGGCGGCGAACACTGAAGCTTTCTTT.